This T cell receptor (beta chain) appears in the sequencing data of a study of blood T cells in healthy people across ages. Regarding the study as a whole: Estimates of diversity drawn from one million T cells were considered underestimates. Higher diversity and more naive CD4+ cells were features of long-lived donors, compared to aged donors.

There are 16 residues in the CDR3. Germline V lookup: CDR1 MNHEY, CDR2 SVGAGI. Trimming removed 6 bases from V and 5 bases from J, with 22 bases in between. With a J-beta primer mix and a sample-barcoded 5' primer, a second PCR ran roughly 6 to 12 cycles. Via MiXCR, TCRdb re-called the 5' RACE reads, giving one row per CDR3 protein. The table lists fewer than 1,000,000 distinct CDR3 sequences, around 50% of them singletons. Per individual sample, total RNA of at least 5.5 micrograms was extracted. About this clonotype: The antigen is unknown.

Sequenced material: blood. The V gene is TRBV6-5, the J gene TRBJ2-5; possibly TRBD2 for D (5 bases). This sequence was found in a man older than 75 in good health. The CDR3 DNA reads TGTGCCAGCAGCCCTATGCGGGCAGTTATGGTGGAGACCCAGTACTTC. It yields the protein CASSPMRAVMVETQYF.